The rows below give T cell receptor beta chains drawn from one sample of a study of monozygotic twins with inflammatory bowel disease. Reprocessing the 5' RACE reads, TCRdb reports a single entry for every CDR3 protein and omits DNA. The sample data list around 400,000 distinct CDR3 sequences. The material sequenced was blood. These receptors were obtained from a human donor with ulcerative colitis or Crohn's disease, or a healthy co-twin of an affected twin (not recorded which). CDR3s include the opening cysteine and the closing phenylalanine or tryptophan. The order of the fields is J gene, V gene, CDR3 protein.

TRBJ2-7 TRBV19 CASSIEAGLYEQYF
TRBJ1-1 TRBV19 CASQDRDRKAFF
TRBJ2-2 TRBV11-2 CASRNSAVGNTGELFF
TRBJ2-7 TRBV28 CASRYGGGSSYEQYF
TRBJ1-2 TRBV28 CASSLTARILNGYTF
TRBJ1-1 TRBV18 CASSLGSNEAFF
TRBJ2-2 TRBV6-1 CASRCRDNHILYSAGELFF
TRBJ2-5 TRBV11-2 CASSLVSGGETQYF
TRBJ1-2 TRBV10-3 CAISESPTGFENYGYTF
TRBJ1-1 TRBV5-1 CASSLDGTAMNTEAFF
TRBJ2-2 TRBV12-3/TRBV12-4 CAFRRENTGELFF
TRBJ2-3 TRBV10-3 CAISRDLSTDTQYF
TRBJ2-4 TRBV10-3 CAIINRGGWGKNIQYF
TRBJ2-1 TRBV20-1 CSANSGGGTIEQFF
TRBJ2-1 TRBV2 CARYRDPPGSNEQFF
TRBJ2-1 TRBV5-1 CASSLGLADTVEGSYNEQFF
TRBJ2-7 TRBV25-1 CAVRGEPYEQYF
TRBJ1-4 TRBV27 CASGIGQGREKLFF
TRBJ2-1 TRBV5-4 CASSPGRGQGNEQFF
TRBJ1-2 TRBV7-9 CASSVAGGGYTF
TRBJ2-5 TRBV27 CASSFEGTSQETQYF
TRBJ1-5 TRBV30 CAWSSGQGFQPQHF
TRBJ2-3 TRBV28 CASSFSGSTDTQYF
TRBJ1-2 TRBV7-2 CASSSPGWNYGYTF
TRBJ2-7 TRBV4-3 CASSQASGGYEQYF
TRBJ2-1 TRBV28 CASSPPPSGGADEQFF
TRBJ2-7 TRBV2 CATRATVSYEQYF
TRBJ2-1 TRBV14 CTSSQRGGLYNEQFF
TRBJ1-3 TRBV3-1 CASSQNRLGNTIYF
TRBJ2-1 TRBV18 CASSPPAIHNEQFF
TRBJ1-1 TRBV3-1 CASSQPGQGRSEAFF
TRBJ2-3 TRBV20-1 CSARASGGPQGTQYF
TRBJ2-2 TRBV2 CASGANRGGELFF
TRBJ1-2 TRBV10-3 CAISETRGDRGLGYTF
TRBJ1-5 TRBV20-1 CSAIFQGAGPQHF
TRBJ2-3 TRBV5-1 CASSLGRGDTADTQYF
TRBJ1-3 TRBV18 CASSPKSDTGNTIYF
TRBJ2-6 TRBV27 CASSTPQGYGANVLTF
TRBJ2-1 TRBV6-4 CASSLSTGVREQFF
TRBJ2-3 TRBV5-1 CASSYRGGQGDTQYF
TRBJ1-6 TRBV11-2 CASSLDGSSYNSPLHF
TRBJ2-1 TRBV20-1 CSAPRGVRNEQFF
TRBJ2-7 TRBV30 CAWNWGSSYEQYF